Listed below are T cell receptor beta chains from one sample, sequenced in a study of T cell repertoires in cytomegalovirus infection. TCRdb independently ran MiXCR on the reads; one entry per CDR3 protein. The sample holds about 360,000 distinct CDR3 sequences, over 15% seen once. Specimen: PBMCs. The receptors were gathered from a human donor in good health (CMV status not recorded). Some clones in this sample may be carry-over from other donors' samples. Both conserved end residues are part of each CDR3. The D gene is left open where the match is weak. Part of the rows lack a size; the others show once, few, many or a class for expanded clones.

abundance	v_gene	d_gene	j_gene	CDR3aa	CDR3nt
NA	TRBV12-3/TRBV12-4	NA	TRBJ1-1	CASSFAGSRTFF	TGTGCCAGCAGTTTTGCGGGGAGTCGAACTTTCTTT
many	TRBV7-9	NA	TRBJ1-2	CASTSGTQGGYTF	TGTGCCAGCACTTCCGGGACACAGGGTGGCTACACCTTC
NA	TRBV12-3/TRBV12-4	NA	TRBJ2-7	CASSETDYEQYF	TGTGCCAGCAGCGAGACAGATTACGAGCAGTACTTC
NA	TRBV18	NA	TRBJ1-6	CASSPSDLTPLHF	TGTGCCAGCTCACCGTCCGACCTGACACCCCTCCACTTT
many	TRBV7-2	TRBD2	TRBJ2-7	CASSLRGGLAGDLLYEQYF	TGTGCCAGCAGCTTAAGGGGGGGACTAGCGGGAGATCTCCTCTACGAGCAGTACTTC
many	TRBV7-2	TRBD2	TRBJ2-1	CASSLRHTFRGGLTYNEQFF	TGTGCCAGCAGCTTACGCCATACCTTCCGGGGGGGGCTTACCTACAATGAGCAGTTCTTC
NA	TRBV11-2	NA	TRBJ2-7	CASSLWGAPYEQYF	TGTGCCAGCAGCTTATGGGGGGCCCCCTACGAGCAGTACTTC
few	TRBV29-1	NA	TRBJ1-2	CSVTQGNYGYTF	TGCAGCGTCACCCAGGGGAACTATGGCTACACCTTC
NA	TRBV7-9	TRBD1	TRBJ1-4	CASSDRGQFNEKLFF	TGTGCCAGCAGCGACAGGGGGCAGTTTAATGAAAAACTGTTTTTT
NA	TRBV6-5	TRBD1	TRBJ2-1	CASSPSWGTGGEQFF	TGTGCCAGCAGCCCATCATGGGGGACAGGCGGTGAGCAGTTCTTC
NA	TRBV20-1	TRBD2	TRBJ2-3	CSATLGLAVFGTDTQYF	TGCAGTGCAACCTTGGGACTAGCGGTGTTCGGCACAGATACGCAGTATTTT
few	TRBV19	TRBD1	TRBJ1-1	CASKDRKLDFEAFF	TGTGCCAGTAAGGACAGGAAACTAGACTTTGAAGCTTTCTTT
NA	TRBV4-3	NA	TRBJ2-1	CASSQGRLAGWNEQFF	TGCGCCAGCAGCCAAGGGAGGCTAGCAGGATGGAATGAGCAGTTCTTC
NA	TRBV28	TRBD1	TRBJ2-7	CASREDRGPGEQYF	TGTGCCAGCAGAGAGGACAGGGGGCCGGGAGAGCAGTACTTC
few	TRBV12-3/TRBV12-4	TRBD2	TRBJ2-3	CASSFGISGITDTQYF	TGTGCCAGCAGTTTTGGAATTAGCGGGATCACAGATACGCAGTATTTT
few	TRBV29-1	NA	TRBJ2-3	CSVVADTQYF	TGCAGCGTCGTGGCAGATACGCAGTATTTT
many	TRBV10-3	TRBD2	TRBJ2-3	CAITREGAGGGTDTQYF	TGTGCCATCACCCGAGAAGGAGCGGGAGGGGGAACAGATACGCAGTATTTT
once	TRBV4-2	NA	TRBJ1-1	CASSQTWGRTNTEAFF	TGTGCCAGCAGCCAAACCTGGGGCAGGACGAACACTGAAGCTTTCTTT
NA	TRBV4-2	TRBD2	TRBJ2-1	CASSQGGGGDYNEQFF	TGTGCCAGCAGCCAAGGGGGGGGGGGGGACTACAATGAGCAGTTCTTC
NA	TRBV7-9	TRBD2	TRBJ2-2	CASSPRLAGANTGELFF	TGTGCCAGCAGCCCCAGACTAGCGGGAGCCAACACCGGGGAGCTGTTTTTT
many	TRBV7-2	NA	TRBJ2-6	CASSWRGAGANVLTF	TGTGCCAGCAGCTGGAGGGGGGCTGGGGCCAACGTCCTGACTTTC
few	TRBV2	NA	TRBJ1-5	CASSEESGDRQPQHF	TGTGCCAGCAGTGAAGAATCGGGGGACCGTCAGCCCCAGCATTTT
many	TRBV7-9	NA	TRBJ2-7	CASSLSGVDYEQYF	TGTGCCAGCAGCTTATCGGGGGTGGACTACGAGCAGTACTTC
NA	TRBV19	TRBD1	TRBJ1-4	CASSIRDRGEKLFF	TGTGCCAGTAGTATAAGAGACAGGGGCGAAAAACTGTTTTTT
many	TRBV7-2	NA	TRBJ1-2	CASSSGTVYGYTF	TGTGCCAGCAGCTCCGGGACGGTTTATGGCTACACCTTC
few	TRBV5-1	TRBD1	TRBJ1-6	CASSKTGMRDSPLHF	TGCGCCAGCAGCAAGACAGGGATGAGGGATTCACCCCTCCACTTT
many	TRBV7-8	TRBD1	TRBJ1-1	CASRPLQGSTEAFF	TGTGCCAGCAGACCACTACAGGGGTCCACTGAAGCTTTCTTT
many	TRBV19	NA	TRBJ2-1	CASNSPRRGNEQFF	TGTGCCAGTAACTCCCCCCGGAGAGGAAATGAGCAGTTCTTC
NA	TRBV7-2	NA	TRBJ2-7	CASSLGPDSYEQYF	TGTGCCAGCAGCTTAGGCCCCGACAGCTACGAGCAGTACTTC
many	TRBV11-2	NA	TRBJ2-1	CASSRQGGTGAGPYNEQFF	TGTGCCAGCAGCCGCCAAGGTGGCACGGGAGCGGGTCCCTACAATGAGCAGTTCTTC
NA	TRBV6-1	NA	TRBJ2-7	CASSEAPAYEQYF	TGTGCCAGCAGTGAAGCGCCCGCCTACGAGCAGTACTTC
few	TRBV6-5	NA	TRBJ2-2	CASSDQLAANTGELFF	TGTGCCAGCAGTGACCAACTTGCCGCGAACACCGGGGAGCTGTTTTTT
few	TRBV4-1	TRBD2	TRBJ2-1	CASSQLGRRLAGRDEQFF	TGCGCCAGCAGCCAACTGGGGCGGAGGCTAGCGGGAAGGGATGAGCAGTTCTTC
few	TRBV6-6	NA	TRBJ2-3	CASSLNSDTQYF	TGTGCCAGCAGTCTAAACTCAGATACGCAGTATTTT
NA	TRBV28	TRBD1	TRBJ1-1	CASRTGETEAFF	TGTGCCAGCCGGACAGGGGAGACTGAAGCTTTCTTT
few	TRBV15	NA	TRBJ2-3	CATSRDLSALTDTQYF	TGTGCCACCAGCAGAGATCTCTCAGCGCTCACAGATACGCAGTATTTT
many	TRBV7-2	NA	TRBJ2-3	CASSPDTSTDTQYF	TGTGCCAGCAGCCCGGACACTAGCACAGATACGCAGTATTTT
many	TRBV11-2	NA	TRBJ2-7	CASSFELGGSYEQYF	TGTGCCAGCAGCTTTGAATTAGGAGGCTCCTACGAGCAGTACTTC
many	TRBV7-8	NA	TRBJ1-5	CASSFGNLGWGYSNQPQHF	TGTGCCAGCAGCTTTGGGAATTTGGGTTGGGGTTATAGCAATCAGCCCCAGCATTTT
few	TRBV10-3	TRBD1	TRBJ2-7	CAISASTGTGMNEQYF	TGTGCCATCAGTGCCTCCACCGGGACAGGGATGAACGAGCAGTACTTC
many	TRBV7-8	TRBD1	TRBJ1-4	CASSFSTGGSATNEKLFF	TGTGCCAGCAGCTTCTCGACAGGGGGTTCGGCAACTAATGAAAAACTGTTTTTT
few	TRBV11-2	NA	TRBJ1-1	CASSLWGFDTEAFF	TGTGCCAGCAGCTTATGGGGATTCGACACTGAAGCTTTCTTT
NA	TRBV7-9	NA	TRBJ1-3	CASSLTGGAYGNTIYF	TGTGCCAGCAGCCTCACGGGGGGGGCGTATGGAAACACCATATATTTT
many	TRBV19	NA	TRBJ2-3	CASSMQSSTDTQYF	TGTGCCAGTAGTATGCAGTCGAGCACAGATACGCAGTATTTT
NA	TRBV28	NA	TRBJ1-5	CASSLLGDQPQHF	TGTGCCAGCAGTTTATTAGGGGATCAGCCCCAGCATTTT
NA	TRBV7-2	NA	TRBJ2-3	CASSLSDPSTDTQYF	TGTGCCAGCAGCTTAAGCGATCCTAGCACAGATACGCAGTATTTT
few	TRBV2	NA	TRBJ2-4	CASSDWENIQYF	TGTGCCAGCAGTGACTGGGAAAACATTCAGTACTTC
NA	TRBV5-1	NA	TRBJ2-1	CASSPLARSSYNEQFF	TGCGCCAGCAGCCCGCTAGCGAGAAGCTCCTACAATGAGCAGTTCTTC
few	TRBV11-2	TRBD2	TRBJ2-5	CASGLAGTETQYF	TGTGCCTCTGGACTAGCGGGAACGGAGACCCAGTACTTC
many	TRBV7-8	NA	TRBJ2-7	CASSSAHRDWVLREQYF	TGTGCCAGCAGCTCCGCACACCGGGACTGGGTCCTACGCGAGCAGTACTTC